This T cell receptor beta chain was identified during a study of T cell responses to AZD1222 COVID-19 vaccine. CDR1 is KGHSH, CDR2 LQKENI, per germline. The length of the CDR3 is 16 residues. Trimming at V came to 2 bases and at J to 5 bases, leaving 9 bases not matched to a gene. Findings and limits, study-wide: The study sampled repertoires only after the peak T cell response. Baseline antibody screening turned up just a handful of seropositive AZD1222 recipients.

Concerning this clone itself: Its antigen is unknown.

The assay was immunoSEQ multiplex PCR, and TCRdb's table has in-frame clones only and misses some. The repertoire has tens of thousands of clones, approximately 89% of them found once; the top ten carry approximately 19%. This sequence joins TRBV18 and TRBJ1-2, with 9 bases fitting TRBD1. The sequence was obtained from an adult in good health. The starting material was peripheral blood, obtained on day 0 of MenACWY control vaccination. As DNA, the CDR3 is TGTGCCAGCTCACCAGCCGGGACAGGGACCCTATATGGCTACACCTTC. It translates to CASSPAGTGTLYGYTF.